These 27 T cell receptor beta chains were sequenced from one sample in a study of blood T cell repertoires in COVID-19 (dated by TCRdb to the early 2020s). The library was prepared using the immunoSEQ multiplex PCR assay. Sourced from immuneACCESS, this table was stored by TCRdb with only in-frame sequences that have V and J called. A share of the clones is absent; for the studies checked, an unresolved V gene accounts for under half, and the remainder has no known explanation. For this sample there are 80,000 to 95,000 clones; approximately 77% appear just once. The top ten clones comprise around 10% of the sample. Sequenced material: peripheral blood. Receptors were obtained from an elderly woman with acute or convalescent COVID-19.

V is TRBV6-6 and J is TRBJ1-2, with a weak D call TRBD1 (6 bases). The V end lost 0 bases, the J end lost 7 bases, and 15 bases lay between the germline ends. Germline assignment: CDR1 MNHNY and CDR2 SVGAGI (reference sequence). The CDR3 contains 15 residues. In DNA form, the CDR3 reads TGTGCCAGCAGTTACTCGGGAGGGGGGTTAAGTGGCTACACCTTC. This encodes CASSYSGGGLSGYTF.

The chain employs TRBV18 and TRBJ1-5, with D tentatively TRBD1 (6 bases). CDR1 is KGHSH and CDR2 is LQKENI in the germline V gene. V was clipped by 6 bases and J by 3 bases, with 12 bases between them. The CDR3 has 14 amino acids. The CDR3 nucleotides are TGTGCCAGCTCGCCGGACAGCGACAATCAGCCCCAGCATTTT. Its protein is CASSPDSDNQPQHF.

This clone has a single count. The genes are TRBV6-5 and TRBJ1-4; D call uncertain. Germline values: CDR1 MNHEY, CDR2 SVGAGI. The CDR3 consists of 14 residues. Trimming cost V 7 bases and J 5 bases, with 14 bases left between them. The DNA of the CDR3 is TGTGCCAGCAAGTTCCAGGTGGAAAATGAAAAACTGTTTTTT. Translation: CASKFQVENEKLFF.

This clone was picked up many times. The gene calls are TRBV30 and TRBJ1-6, with D unresolved. Germline V gives CDR1 GTSNPN, CDR2 SVGIG (reference sequence). This CDR3 has 13 amino acids. V gave up 0 bases and J gave up 10 bases, with 10 bases separating them. The CDR3 region has the DNA TGTGCCTGGAGTGTTTTAGACGGGTCACCCCTCCACTTT. It translates to CAWSVLDGSPLHF.

This clone was observed a handful of times. The chain carries TRBV5-4 and TRBJ1-3, with a possible D match to TRBD1 (5 bases). CDR3 length equals 15 residues. The germline CDR1 and CDR2 sequences are SGHNT and YYREEE (reference sequence). V lost 4 bases and J lost 1, with 12 bases in between. As DNA, the CDR3 is TGTGCCAGCAGCCCCTCCGACAGTTCTGGAAACACCATATATTTT. It encodes CASSPSDSSGNTIYF.

About this clone: This may be a read error, as it is one base from a much larger clone. The chain recombines TRBV7-2 with TRBJ1-6; 7 bases agree with TRBD1. V shed 3 bases, J shed 2 bases, and the junction held 1 base outside the gene matches. CDR1 and CDR2 from the germline V gene are SGHTA and FQGNSA. The CDR3 has 15 residues. The CDR3 DNA is TGTGCCAGCAGCTTGGGACAGACCTATAATTCACCCCTCCACTTT. Amino acids: CASSLGQTYNSPLHF.

The DNA for the CDR3 is TGTGCCAGCGGTCAGATAGCGGGAGGGTACAATGAGCAGTTCTTC. Translation: CASGQIAGGYNEQFF. V is TRBV7-2 and J is TRBJ2-1, with 11 nucleotides matching TRBD2. V was pared by 8 bases and J by 4 bases, with 7 bases of the junction left unmatched. CDR1 is SGHTA, CDR2 FQGNSA, per germline. This CDR3 has 15 residues. The variable domain in full, with the rest retrieved from reference TRBV7-2 and TRBJ2-1, is GAGVSQSPSNKVTEKGKDVELRCDPISGHTALYWYRQSLGQGLEFLIYFQGNSAPDKSGLPSDRFSAERTGGSVSTLTIQRTQQEDSAVYLCASGQIAGGYNEQFFGPGTRLTVL.

J is TRBJ1-2 and V is TRBV2; the D gene is possibly TRBD1 (6 bases). The CDR3 runs 14 residues. The V gene's germline CDR1 is SNHLY and CDR2 FYNNEI. The V gene lost 5 bases and the J gene lost 6 bases, with 16 bases spanning the gap. The CDR3 DNA reads TGTGCCAGCAGTCGGGATGGACAGACCAATGGCTACACCTTC. It specifies CASSRDGQTNGYTF.

DNA for the CDR3: TGTGCCAGCAGGCCCCAGGGGGACAGGAACTATGGCTACACCTTC. This encodes CASRPQGDRNYGYTF. This chain uses TRBV6-5 with TRBJ1-2, with 8 bases fitting TRBD1. The junction had 8 bases not matched to a gene; V was cut back by 6 bases and J by 2 bases. The CDR3 runs to 15 residues. The germline gives CDR1 MNHEY, CDR2 SVGAGI.

J is TRBJ2-1 and V is TRBV11-3, with D unclear. The V gene lost 0 bases and the J gene lost 0 bases, with 3 bases spanning the gap. This CDR3 comprises 14 residues. Germline CDR1 reads SGHNT; CDR2 reads YENEEA. The CDR3 DNA reads TGTGCCAGCAGCTTAGACGGCTCCTACAATGAGCAGTTCTTC. It codes for CASSLDGSYNEQFF.

This clone is a singleton in its sample. This chain connects TRBV5-4 to TRBJ1-2, with D possibly matching TRBD1 (5 bases). The V end was cut by 0 bases, the J end by 4 bases, with 13 bases between. Germline V gene data show CDR1 as SGHNT and CDR2 as YYREEE (reference sequence). The CDR3 runs 15 residues. For the CDR3, the DNA is TGTGCCAGCAGCTTGGGACAGTCCACGATCTATGGCTACACCTTC. Amino acids: CASSLGQSTIYGYTF.

The V and J genes are TRBV19 and TRBJ1-4, with TRBD1 matching 9 bases. In germline, CDR1 is LNHDA, CDR2 SQIVND (reference sequence). The V and J ends lost 5 bases and 7 bases, in that order; junction bases with no gene match: 5. CDR3 length equals 14 residues. The CDR3 here is CASSQGQGREKLFF. DNA of the CDR3: TGTGCCAGTAGTCAGGGACAGGGCCGTGAAAAACTGTTTTTT. Looking up the rest from reference TRBV19 and TRBJ1-4 gives the full variable domain: DGGITQSPKYLFRKEGQNVTLSCEQNLNHDAMYWYRQDPGQGLRLIYYSQIVNDFQKGDIAEGYSVSREKKESFPLTVTSAQKNPTAFYLCASSQGQGREKLFFGSGTQLSVL.

This rearrangement joins TRBV10-3 to TRBJ2-3; 8 bases match TRBD2. V lost 0 bases, J lost 4 bases, and 3 bases stayed unmatched. The CDR3 consists of 15 residues. Germline CDR1 ENHRY, CDR2 SYGVKD. The CDR3 spells CAISESSGSADTQYF. DNA for the CDR3: TGTGCCATCAGTGAGTCAAGCGGGAGCGCAGATACGCAGTATTTT.

V and J are TRBV19 and TRBJ1-1; tentatively, D is TRBD1 (6 bases). The CDR3 has 15 amino acids. The ends were cut back, 4 bases at V and 1 base at J, with 13 bases in the middle. CDR1 LNHDA and CDR2 SQIVND come from the germline V gene (reference sequence). The CDR3 DNA is TGTGCCAGTAGTACTACCGGGACAAGGAACACTGAAGCTTTCTTT. This translates into CASSTTGTRNTEAFF. Drawing the rest from reference TRBV19 and TRBJ1-1, the complete variable domain is DGGITQSPKYLFRKEGQNVTLSCEQNLNHDAMYWYRQDPGQGLRLIYYSQIVNDFQKGDIAEGYSVSREKKESFPLTVTSAQKNPTAFYLCASSTTGTRNTEAFFGQGTRLTVV.

The V gene is TRBV7-3, the J gene TRBJ2-1, with D maybe TRBD1 (6 bases). Germline V gives CDR1 SGHTA, CDR2 FQGTGA. Trimming took off 2 bases at V and 6 bases at J, with 11 bases between the two ends. The CDR3 covers 14 residues. This CDR3 is CASSLLSGVNEQFF. For the CDR3, the DNA is TGTGCCAGCAGCTTATTGTCAGGGGTCAATGAGCAGTTCTTC.

The V and J genes are TRBV7-2 and TRBJ2-2; tentatively, D is TRBD2 (6 bases). Germline V gene sequence: CDR1 SGHTA, CDR2 FQGNSA. The CDR3 spans 17 residues. V lost 1 base and J 5 bases, leaving 17 bases between the germline ends. The CDR3 DNA sequence: TGTGCCAGCAGCTTAGAAATTGGATCTGCGGGAACCGGGGAGCTGTTTTTT. Translating it yields CASSLEIGSAGTGELFF.

The CDR3 sequence: CASSYVSGLQFF. The CDR3 DNA follows: TGTGCCAGCAGTTACGTTTCGGGACTGCAGTTCTTC. The V call is TRBV6-2 or TRBV6-3, the J call TRBJ2-1, with D possibly matching TRBD2 (6 bases). Germline V gene data show CDR1 as MNHEY and CDR2 as SVGEGT. The germline V and J ends were trimmed by 2 bases and 12 bases, with 11 bases remaining between them. This CDR3 is built from 12 residues.

V is TRBV2 and J is TRBJ1-5; D might be TRBD1 (6 bases). The CDR3 runs 15 residues. CDR1 SNHLY and CDR2 FYNNEI come from the germline V gene. Trimming removed 3 bases from V and 4 bases from J, with 13 bases in between. CDR3: CASSDQRGGNQPQHF. Here the CDR3 DNA reads TGTGCCAGCAGTGATCAAAGGGGGGGAAATCAGCCCCAGCATTTT.

The chain is built from TRBV14 and TRBJ2-1; D is unclear. The CDR3 consists of 16 residues. The germline V and J ends were trimmed by 1 base and 4 bases, with 14 bases remaining between them. The germline V gene encodes CDR1 SGHDN and CDR2 FVKESK. DNA for the CDR3: TGTGCCAGCAGCCAAGGGCCAAACCGAGGATACAATGAGCAGTTCTTC. It translates to CASSQGPNRGYNEQFF.

The rearrangement links TRBV5-1 to TRBJ2-2; D call uncertain. CDR1 and CDR2 (germline): SGHRS, YFSETQ. Trimming stripped 0 bases from V and 8 bases from J, with 11 bases between. This CDR3 has 14 amino acids. CDR3 region: CASSLGFAAGELFF. The CDR3 coding sequence is TGCGCCAGCAGCTTGGGTTTCGCTGCGGGGGAGCTGTTTTTT.

The rearrangement joins TRBV18 to TRBJ2-5; TRBD1 might be the D (5 bases). Germline CDR1 KGHSH, CDR2 LQKENI. V lost 3 bases and J lost 5, with 16 bases in between. The CDR3 is made up of 15 amino acids. CDR3 residues: CASSPRSGAGETQYF. The CDR3 DNA is TGTGCCAGCTCACCGCGGTCAGGAGCAGGGGAGACCCAGTACTTC. Combining the CDR3 with reference TRBV18 and TRBJ2-5 gives the whole variable domain NAGVMQNPRHLVRRRGQEARLRCSPMKGHSHVYWYRQLPEEGLKFMVYLQKENIIDESGMPKERFSAEFPKEGPSILRIQQVVRGDSAAYFCASSPRSGAGETQYFGPGTRLLVL.

The V gene is TRBV7-2, the J gene TRBJ2-7; 9 bases fit TRBD2. The CDR3 spans 14 residues. V lost 1 base and J lost 6; bases outside the gene matches: 4. CDR1 and CDR2 from the germline V gene are SGHTA and FQGNSA. CDR3 in amino acids: CASSLERGAGEQYF. CDR3 in DNA: TGTGCCAGCAGCTTAGAGCGGGGGGCTGGCGAGCAGTACTTC. Full variable domain (missing parts from reference TRBV7-2 and TRBJ2-7): GAGVSQSPSNKVTEKGKDVELRCDPISGHTALYWYRQSLGQGLEFLIYFQGNSAPDKSGLPSDRFSAERTGGSVSTLTIQRTQQEDSAVYLCASSLERGAGEQYFGPGTRLTVT.

The chain couples TRBV29-1 to TRBJ2-5; 7 nucleotides match TRBD1. Trimming removed 3 bases from V and 2 bases from J; junction bases left unmatched: 3. Germline V gives CDR1 SQVTM, CDR2 ANQGSEA. The CDR3 consists of 13 residues. The CDR3 DNA follows: TGCAGCGTTGACACGGACAGGCAAGAGACCCAGTACTTC. Translation gives CSVDTDRQETQYF.

This clone was seen a handful of times. CDR3 sequence reads: CASSATDTGNTIYF. The CDR3 coding sequence is TGTGCCAGCAGCGCGACAGATACCGGAAACACCATATATTTT. The chain joins TRBV6-5 to TRBJ1-3; tentatively, D is TRBD1 (5 bases). Germline assignment: CDR1 MNHEY and CDR2 SVGAGI. Trimming removed 6 bases from V and 4 bases from J, with 13 bases in between. The CDR3 totals 14 residues.

This chain uses TRBV15 with TRBJ2-6; 7 bases fit TRBD1. The CDR3 loop spans 13 amino acids. Trimming removed 3 bases from V and 12 bases from J; junction bases left unmatched: 5. CDR1 and CDR2 from the germline V gene are LNHNV and YYDKDF (reference sequence). CDR3 amino acids: CATSRGTEGVLTF. For the CDR3, the DNA is TGTGCCACCAGCAGGGGGACAGAGGGCGTCCTGACTTTC.

J is TRBJ1-2 and V is TRBV5-1; 8 positions agree with TRBD1. CDR1 and CDR2 (germline): SGHRS, YFSETQ. V gave up 0 bases and J gave up 6 bases; unmatched junction bases: 4. The CDR3 length is 14 residues. The CDR3 loop reads CASSLVQGADGYTF. In DNA, the CDR3 is TGCGCCAGCAGCTTGGTCCAGGGGGCTGATGGCTACACCTTC.

The chain carries TRBV27 and TRBJ2-4; tentative D call: TRBD1 (5 bases). Per the germline V gene, CDR1 is MNHEY and CDR2 is SMNVEV (reference sequence). The CDR3 runs to 14 residues. Trimming pared 10 bases from V and 3 bases from J, leaving 16 bases between. The CDR3 DNA is TGTGCCACAAGCCCAGGGTACGGCAAAAACATTCAGTACTTC. Its translation is CATSPGYGKNIQYF.